The 30 T cell receptor beta chains in this list originate from one sample, sequenced in a study of post-analysis software for immune sequencing data. Study conclusions and caveats: In patients, TRBV5-6, TRBV5-1 and TRBV20-1 belonged to five TRBV segments found more frequently than in controls.

Unique molecular identifiers had been added to the TCR beta cDNA libraries. TCRdb passed the PCR reads through MiXCR, listing each CDR3 protein once. The sample includes approximately 630,000 distinct CDR3 sequences, approximately 60% seen only once; the top ten take around 11%. Their specific antigens are unknown. Sample: blood. All receptors come from a girl aged 2 to 9 with multiple sclerosis.

This clonotype came up a few times. CDR3 coding DNA: TGTGCCAGCAGCCCATTAGGTGCCGGGGGCGCAGATACGCAGTATTTT. Residues: CASSPLGAGGADTQYF. V gene TRBV7-6 combines with J gene TRBJ2-3; D tentatively fits TRBD1 or TRBD2 (6 bases each). The V gene lost 5 bases and the J gene lost 4 bases, with 19 bases spanning the gap. The CDR3 length is 16 residues. Germline V gives CDR1 SGHVS, CDR2 FNYEAQ.

V is TRBV27 and J is TRBJ1-1; D call uncertain. The CDR3 runs 13 residues. Looked up from germline, CDR1 is MNHEY and CDR2 is SMNVEV (reference sequence). Trimming shortened V by 4 bases and J by 1 base, and 7 bases separated the two germline ends. CDR3: CASSSFPNTEAFF. Here the CDR3 DNA reads TGTGCCAGCAGTTCCTTCCCGAACACTGAAGCTTTCTTT.

V is TRBV4-1 and J is TRBJ2-3; no reliable D call. V gave up 2 bases and J gave up 1 base, with 7 bases separating them. The CDR3 covers 14 residues. The germline CDR1 and CDR2 sequences are MGHRA and YSYEKL. CDR3 DNA: TGCGCCAGCAGCCAATCGACTCGCACAGATACGCAGTATTTT. It codes for CASSQSTRTDTQYF.

V and J are TRBV4-1 and TRBJ2-7; D call uncertain. Between the trimmed V and J ends, which lost 0 bases and 3 bases, there was a span of 12 bases. CDR3 length: 15 residues. Germline V gene sequence: CDR1 MGHRA, CDR2 YSYEKL. In nucleotides, the CDR3 is TGCGCCAGCAGCCAAGAAGGCCCAGGTCGCTACGAGCAGTACTTC. Encoded protein: CASSQEGPGRYEQYF.

The chain is built from TRBV7-2 and TRBJ1-1, with 7 bases fitting TRBD1. The germline V gene encodes CDR1 SGHTA and CDR2 FQGNSA. The V gene end was trimmed by 3 bases and the J gene end by 8 bases; junction bases not matched to a gene: 3. This CDR3 comprises 12 residues. The CDR3 nucleotides are TGTGCCAGCAGCTTGGGCAGGGGGGAAGCTTTCTTT. Residues: CASSLGRGEAFF.

This clonotype was recorded at least ten times. J is TRBJ1-4 and V is TRBV10-2; 7 positions match TRBD1. The CDR3 loop spans 17 amino acids. Trimming took 5 bases from V and 3 from J; bases not matched to a gene: 12. The germline CDR1 and CDR2 sequences are WSHSY and SAAADI. Written as DNA, the CDR3 is TGCGCCAGCAGTTCTGGAACCACCGGGACAGCTAATGAAAAACTGTTTTTT. This codes for CASSSGTTGTANEKLFF.

The rearrangement uses TRBV28 and TRBJ2-3, with a weak D call TRBD1 (6 bases). The CDR3 consists of 14 residues. Between the trimmed V and J ends, which lost 6 bases and 2 bases, there was a span of 12 bases. CDR1 is MDHEN and CDR2 is SYDVKM in the germline V gene. As DNA, the CDR3 is TGTGCCAGCAGACGGGACACCCACACAGATACGCAGTATTTT. Protein: CASRRDTHTDTQYF.

The chain employs TRBV29-1 and TRBJ2-7; D is uncertain. V lost 0 bases and J 2 bases, leaving 11 bases between the germline ends. CDR1 and CDR2 (germline): SQVTM, ANQGSEA. The CDR3 covers 14 residues. CDR3 bases: TGCAGCGTTGAAGATAGTGGGGAAACCTACGAGCAGTACTTC. Its translation is CSVEDSGETYEQYF.

This clonotype was seen a handful of times. The rearrangement joins TRBV2 to TRBJ2-3; 9 bases match TRBD2. The junction had 13 bases not matched to a gene; V was cut back by 5 bases and J by 4 bases. The CDR3 has 17 residues. Germline lookup yields CDR1 SNHLY and CDR2 FYNNEI. CDR3 DNA: TGTGCCAGCAGTAAGACTGTAGCGGGAGTCTTCCCAGATACGCAGTATTTT. This translates into CASSKTVAGVFPDTQYF.

This clonotype was observed a single time. The chain has TRBV15 and TRBJ1-1, with D hard to call. CDR3 length: 13 amino acids. Trimming removed 3 bases from V and 3 bases from J, with 8 bases in between. The germline V gene has CDR1 LNHNV and CDR2 YYDKDF (reference sequence). Here the CDR3 reads CATSSLPHTEAFF. The CDR3 DNA reads as TGTGCCACCAGCAGTCTGCCCCACACTGAAGCTTTCTTT.

This chain uses TRBV5-1 with TRBJ2-1; 8 positions agree with TRBD2. The germline V gene has CDR1 SGHRS and CDR2 YFSETQ. The CDR3 has 18 residues. V shed 0 bases, J shed 6 bases, and the junction held 14 bases outside the gene matches. In DNA, the CDR3 is TGCGCCAGCAGCTTGGTAAATTTTGAGCGGGGGCCCCTCAATGAGCAGTTCTTC. Translated: CASSLVNFERGPLNEQFF.

The chain is built from TRBV29-1 and TRBJ2-5, with 7 bases identical to TRBD1. Per the germline V gene, CDR1 is SQVTM and CDR2 is ANQGSEA. The CDR3 loop spans 13 amino acids. The V and J ends lost 6 bases and 3 bases, in that order; junction bases with no gene match: 7. The CDR3 DNA reads TGCAGCGTCGAGGACAGGCTTGAAGAGACCCAGTACTTC. Amino acids: CSVEDRLEETQYF.

This sequence joins TRBV11-2 and TRBJ2-1; tentatively, D is TRBD1 or TRBD2 (6 bases each). This CDR3 has 16 residues. The germline CDR1 and CDR2 sequences are SGHAT and FQNNGV. Trimming cost V 0 bases and J 3 bases, with 12 bases left between them. CDR3 coding DNA: TGTGCCAGCAGCTTAGATACGGGGGCGGGCTACAATGAGCAGTTCTTC. Translation gives CASSLDTGAGYNEQFF.

The genes are TRBV18 and TRBJ2-3; the D gene could be TRBD1 or TRBD2 (5 bases each). With 2 bases removed from V and 6 bases from J, the gap between germline ends came to 12 bases. The CDR3 contains 14 residues. Germline V gene data show CDR1 as KGHSH and CDR2 as LQKENI. The CDR3 DNA is TGTGCCAGCTCACCATCTCAGGGAGTTGATACGCAGTATTTT. Amino acids: CASSPSQGVDTQYF.

This clonotype came up a few times. This chain connects TRBV27 to TRBJ2-1; 9 bases align to TRBD1. V lost 9 bases to trimming and J lost 10 bases; unmatched junction nucleotides: 13. CDR1 is MNHEY and CDR2 is SMNVEV in the germline V gene (reference sequence). The CDR3 covers 14 residues. CDR3 in amino acids: CASKPGQGVGEQFF. The CDR3 nucleotides are TGTGCCAGTAAACCGGGACAGGGTGTTGGCGAGCAGTTCTTC.

This chain joins TRBV4-2 and TRBJ2-7, with D possibly matching TRBD2 (5 bases). The V gene's germline CDR1 is LGHNA and CDR2 YNFKEQ. CDR3 length: 16 residues. The V gene lost 1 base and the J gene lost 3 bases, with 16 bases spanning the gap. CDR3: CASSQVKRLGYYEQYF. CDR3 nucleotide sequence: TGTGCCAGCAGCCAAGTTAAGCGGCTGGGCTACTACGAGCAGTACTTC.

The CDR3 DNA reads as TGTGCCAGCAGTTACGGGGGCAGTCGATCTGGGGCCAACGTCCTGACTTTC. As protein: CASSYGGSRSGANVLTF. The chain is built from TRBV28 and TRBJ2-6; D tentatively fits TRBD1 or TRBD2 (6 bases each). The CDR3 contains 17 residues. Germline CDR1 MDHEN, CDR2 SYDVKM. V dropped 4 bases and J dropped 1 base, with 14 bases sitting between them.

Concerning this clonotype: One end of the junction varies from germline; a read error may be responsible. The V and J genes are TRBV14 and TRBJ2-5; the D gene is possibly TRBD1 (6 bases). The CDR3 runs 16 residues. CDR1 and CDR2 (germline): SGHDN, FVKESK. The CDR3 loop reads CACSPGTFSVQETQYF. The CDR3 coding sequence is TGTGCCTGCAGCCCCGGGACATTTTCGGTGCAAGAGACCCAGTACTTC.

This chain connects TRBV7-2 to TRBJ2-1, with TRBD1 as a possible D gene (6 bases). CDR1 is SGHTA and CDR2 is FQGNSA in the germline V gene. CDR3 length equals 13 residues. The V end lost 4 bases, the J end lost 6 bases, and 10 bases lay between the germline ends. The CDR3 loop reads CASSSTGRNEQFF. The CDR3 DNA is TGTGCCAGCAGCTCGACAGGTCGCAATGAGCAGTTCTTC.

This chain uses TRBV28 with TRBJ1-1, with D unresolved. Germline values: CDR1 MDHEN, CDR2 SYDVKM. Trimming took off 2 bases at V and 1 base at J, with 11 bases between the two ends. This CDR3 has 15 residues. CDR3 coding DNA: TGTGCCAGCAGTTTAACGAGGATCCAGAACACTGAAGCTTTCTTT. It yields the protein CASSLTRIQNTEAFF.

The chain uses TRBV7-8 and TRBJ2-7; 12 bases match TRBD2. Unmatched junction bases numbered 11, after V lost 1 base and J lost 7 bases. The CDR3 contains 17 residues. CDR1 is SGHVS and CDR2 is FQNEAQ in the germline V gene. The CDR3 DNA reads as TGTGCCAGCAGCTTAGTCCCCGAACTAGCGGGGGGACGTGAGCAGTACTTC. Protein: CASSLVPELAGGREQYF.

CDR3 coding DNA: TGTGCCGGCGCCCTGATGGGGGAACAAGAGACCCAGTTCTTC. It translates to CAGALMGEQETQFF. V gene TRBV7-2 combines with J gene TRBJ2-1; either TRBD1 or TRBD2 may supply D (5 bases each). The CDR3 spans 14 residues. Trimming took off 11 bases at V and 13 bases at J, with 27 bases between the two ends. Per the germline V gene, CDR1 is SGHTA and CDR2 is FQGNSA.

This clonotype was observed a handful of times. The chain is built from TRBV6-2 or TRBV6-3 and TRBJ2-5; either TRBD1 or TRBD2 may fit D (6 bases each). The germline V gene has CDR1 MNHEY and CDR2 SVGEGT. Deletions cut 3 bases from V and 4 bases from J, with 12 bases between. This CDR3 region has 14 residues. CDR3 loop: CASSYPGARETQYF. DNA for the CDR3: TGTGCCAGCAGTTATCCGGGGGCGCGAGAGACCCAGTACTTC.

This clonotype appeared a few times. J is TRBJ2-3 and V is TRBV12-3 or TRBV12-4; D perhaps matches TRBD2 (5 bases). The CDR3 contains 13 residues. With 2 bases removed from V and 2 bases from J, the gap between germline ends came to 5 bases. Here the CDR3 DNA reads TGTGCCAGCAGTTTACGGGACACAGATACGCAGTATTTT. Its translation: CASSLRDTDTQYF.

This clonotype was counted between two and nine times. The chain is built from TRBV6-5 and TRBJ2-7; 7 nucleotides line up with TRBD1. CDR1 is MNHEY, CDR2 SVGAGI, per germline. Germline trimming cut 6 bases from V and 3 bases from J; bases unmatched to any gene: 8. The CDR3 totals 14 residues. This CDR3 reads CASRRQGLGYEQYF. CDR3 DNA sequence: TGTGCCAGCAGAAGACAGGGTCTAGGCTACGAGCAGTACTTC.

The chain is built from TRBV12-3 or TRBV12-4 and TRBJ2-1; tentative D call: TRBD1 (6 bases). Trimming shortened V by 1 base and J by 4 bases, and 14 bases separated the two germline ends. CDR3 size: 16 residues. The CDR3 coding sequence is TGTGCCAGCAGTTTAGGAGGGGGAGCGGTTTACAATGAGCAGTTCTTC. Residues: CASSLGGGAVYNEQFF.

The chain is built from TRBV20-1 and TRBJ1-6, with D possibly TRBD1 on 6 matching bases. CDR1 and CDR2 from the germline V gene are DFQATT and SNEGSKA (reference sequence). With 0 bases removed from V and 3 bases from J, the gap between germline ends came to 15 bases. The CDR3 totals 17 residues. The CDR3 bases are TGCAGTGCTAGAGATAGGGGCAGGGGAATCTATAATTCACCCCTCCACTTT. This codes for CSARDRGRGIYNSPLHF.

This clonotype was detected once. J is TRBJ2-5 and V is TRBV6-5; D remains unclear. The CDR3 is made up of 16 amino acids. Germline CDR1 reads MNHEY; CDR2 reads SVGAGI. V lost 0 bases and J lost 5, with 16 bases in between. CDR3 loop: CASSYSTFLVQETQYF. CDR3 bases: TGTGCCAGCAGTTACTCGACGTTCCTGGTCCAGGAGACCCAGTACTTC.

The J gene is TRBJ1-1, the V gene TRBV29-1; 7 nucleotides line up with TRBD1. The germline CDR1 and CDR2 sequences are SQVTM and ANQGSEA. With 2 bases clipped from V and 3 bases from J, the junction kept 0 bases outside the gene matches. The CDR3 length is 12 residues. CDR3 amino acids: CSVERGHTEAFF. CDR3 DNA: TGCAGCGTTGAAAGGGGGCACACTGAAGCTTTCTTT.

CDR3 in amino acids: CSVFSGQGYEQYF. CDR3 nucleotides: TGCAGCGTTTTCTCGGGACAGGGATACGAGCAGTACTTC. The chain has TRBV29-1 and TRBJ2-5, with 9 bases identical to TRBD1. The J call is uncertain, as TRBJ2-7 better fits the DNA end. The CDR3 is 13 amino acids. CDR1 is SQVTM, CDR2 ANQGSEA, per germline.